This TCR beta chain comes out of a study of shared clonotypes between healthy human individuals (dated by TCRdb to the early 2020s). With respect to the entire study: Three men and a couple of women, aged 18 to 49 years, made up the cohort. Libraries were prepared and TCR repertoires were sequenced by different laboratories using diverse techniques, in order to increase sequencing depth and limit assay-specific biases. To estimate repertoire size and how much clonotypes are shared between individuals, the study performed deep sequencing of blood TCR repertoires from a few healthy adults. Per donor, leukapheresis produced somewhere between about 0.9 and 9.5 billion PBMCs. For each donor, CD4 naive and CD4 memory were each given three plates, CD8 naive was given two plates, and CD8 memory was given one plate.

The donors were healthy, HIV-negative adults who had no recently reported acute infections or vaccinations. Every donor was a Caucasian adult living in Nashville, Tennessee, USA. CD4+ T cells were enriched through magnetic negative selection, after which naive cells were positively selected on CD45RA and the remaining negative fraction served as the memory subset. Blood was collected by leukapheresis, and PBMCs were isolated by Ficoll-Histopaque density gradient centrifugation and then cryopreserved in liquid nitrogen vapor phase. Purity and quantity of every magnetically sorted T cell population were checked by analytical flow cytometry. Genomic DNA was isolated from each sorted fraction and quantified by UV absorbance on a Nanodrop 2000c. As regards this clone: There is no known antigen for this receptor. It has no much larger one-base neighbor in the sample; base qualities were not kept. This sample also contains other DNA sequences that code for the same CDR3.

Overall results and qualifications from the work: Based on pairwise subsampling, the degree of clonotype sharing among donors was expected to be affected by sequencing depth. Rarefaction of sorted-subset datasets indicated incomplete sequencing despite the large sequencing depth. Naive subsets generally had larger estimated clonotype richness than memory subsets did. Only blood was sampled, and tissue TCR repertoires likely differ from those in blood. Higher generation probabilities were observed for clonotypes shared by all four sorted-subset donors than for non-shared clonotypes. Sharing across a handful of donors was observed for roughly 5% of naive CD4, under 4% of naive CD8, over 2% of memory CD4, and about 0.39% of memory CD8 clonotypes. Because the study included a small number of donors, the genetic and exposure-history diversity represented was limited.

The germline V gene sets CDR1 to MDHEN and CDR2 to SYDVKM. Clipping removes 5 bases from V and 3 bases from J, with 3 as the unmatched junction base count. The CDR3 goes from the cysteine to the phenylalanine over 14 residues. The read is trimmed to its CDR3 DNA, 42 bases read in frame from base 1. Using the deep immunoSEQ assay, multiplex PCR amplified TCR CDR3 regions from genomic DNA. For each cell subset, the extracted genomic DNA was distributed evenly across all wells of several immunoSEQ 96-well plates, and each plate served as one replicate. For sorted subsets, approximately 190 ng genomic DNA, equal to 25,000 to 35,000 T cell genomes, was loaded into each replicate PCR. Purified libraries were measured with a Qubit 3.0 fluorometer, size-checked on a Bioanalyzer 2100, and measured again with the KAPA Library Quantification kit. Every immunoSEQ 96-well plate was sequenced on a dedicated single-read 150-cycle Illumina NextSeq 550 flow cell. On the study's bioinformatics: Because the immunoSEQ output included only junctional sequences and no quality scores, the filtering could not be the same as the filtering used for full-length reads. Sequences were annotated with PyIR, a Python wrapper for IgBLAST v1.9, and V/J genes and CDR3 were assigned using IMGT germline references. Any read was removed if the V/J assignment was weak (E-value above 1e-6), the CDR3 was missing, or the read contained stop codons, out-of-frame junctions, or ambiguous translated residues. V3J clonotypes were defined as sequences sharing an identical inferred V gene, J gene, and CDR3 amino acid sequence. Percentage overlap between repertoires was computed as shared unique clonotypes divided by the size of the smaller repertoire. Repertoire richness was assessed with RTK rarefaction, the Chao1 estimator, and Recon v2.1 estimates of unobserved clonotypes. OLGA was used to compute generation probabilities for all TCRbeta clonotypes that the gDNA method yielded from a handful of donors. Drawn from immuneACCESS, this table holds only the in-frame rearrangements with V and J called that TCRdb kept. Clones are partly lost; checked studies trace under half to an unresolved V gene and leave the rest unexplained. For V, J and clone size, that table is used; D and trimming come from the DNA. The sample data list 900,000 to 1,200,000 clones, and more than 75% of these were observed just once. The leading ten clones occupy under 0.8% of the sample.

Sequencing used memory CD4+ T cells from PBMCs. The cell subset or site label, as the study defines it: CD45RA-negative fraction. The rearranged segments are TRBV28 and TRBJ2-3, and 9 junction bases match TRBD2. This TCR was sampled from a man aged 18-30 years in good health. Some clones in this sample may be carry-over from other donors' samples. The CDR3 has the sequence CASSPTSGTDTQYF. The nucleotide sequence reads as follows: TGTGCCAGCAGTCCGACTAGCGGAACAGATACGCAGTATTTT.